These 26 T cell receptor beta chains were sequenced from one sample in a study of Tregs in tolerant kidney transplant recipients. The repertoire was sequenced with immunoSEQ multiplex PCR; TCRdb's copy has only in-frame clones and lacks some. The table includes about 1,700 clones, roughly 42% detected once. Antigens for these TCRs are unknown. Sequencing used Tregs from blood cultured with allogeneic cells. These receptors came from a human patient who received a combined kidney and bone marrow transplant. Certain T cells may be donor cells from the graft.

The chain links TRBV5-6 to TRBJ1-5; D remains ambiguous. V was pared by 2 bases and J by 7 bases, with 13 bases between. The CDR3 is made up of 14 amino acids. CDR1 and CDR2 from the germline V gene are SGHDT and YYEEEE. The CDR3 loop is CASSLGFLRQPQHF. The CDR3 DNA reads TGTGCCAGCAGCTTAGGATTCCTCAGGCAGCCCCAGCATTTT.

The CDR3: CASSLIGLDEQYF. Written as DNA, the CDR3 is TGCGCCAGCAGCTTGATAGGACTGGACGAGCAGTACTTC. V gene TRBV4-3 combines with J gene TRBJ2-7; tentative D call: TRBD2 (5 bases). The length of the CDR3 is 13 residues. V dropped 5 bases and J dropped 5 bases, with 13 bases sitting between them. Germline V lookup: CDR1 LGHNA, CDR2 YSLEER.

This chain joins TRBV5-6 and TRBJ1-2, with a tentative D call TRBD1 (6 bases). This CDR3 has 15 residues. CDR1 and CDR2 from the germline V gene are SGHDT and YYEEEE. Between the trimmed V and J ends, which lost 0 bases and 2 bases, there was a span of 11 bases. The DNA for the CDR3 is TGTGCCAGCAGCTTGGTGGGGGGCGAGAACTATGGCTACACCTTC. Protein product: CASSLVGGENYGYTF.

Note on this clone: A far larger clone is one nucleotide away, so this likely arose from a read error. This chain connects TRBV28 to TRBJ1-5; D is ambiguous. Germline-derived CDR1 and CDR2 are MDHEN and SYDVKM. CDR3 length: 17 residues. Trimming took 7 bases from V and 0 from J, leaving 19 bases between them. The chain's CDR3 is CASTTPSDIYSNQPQHF. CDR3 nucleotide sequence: TGTGCCAGCACAACCCCCTCCGACATATATAGCAATCAGCCCCAGCATTTT.

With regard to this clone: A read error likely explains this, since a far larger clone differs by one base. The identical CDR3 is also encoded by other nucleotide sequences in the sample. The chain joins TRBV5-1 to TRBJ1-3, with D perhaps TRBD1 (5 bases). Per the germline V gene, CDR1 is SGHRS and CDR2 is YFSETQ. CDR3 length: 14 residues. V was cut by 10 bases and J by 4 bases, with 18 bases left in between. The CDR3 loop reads CASADPQGGNTIYF. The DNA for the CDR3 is TGCGCCTCAGCCGATCCCCAGGGAGGAAACACCATATATTTT.

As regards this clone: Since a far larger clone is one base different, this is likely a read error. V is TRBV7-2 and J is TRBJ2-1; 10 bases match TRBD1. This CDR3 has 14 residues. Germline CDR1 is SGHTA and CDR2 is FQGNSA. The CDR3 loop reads CAISWTGGDNEQFF. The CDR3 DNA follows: TGTGCCATCAGCTGGACAGGGGGGGACAATGAGCAGTTCTTC.

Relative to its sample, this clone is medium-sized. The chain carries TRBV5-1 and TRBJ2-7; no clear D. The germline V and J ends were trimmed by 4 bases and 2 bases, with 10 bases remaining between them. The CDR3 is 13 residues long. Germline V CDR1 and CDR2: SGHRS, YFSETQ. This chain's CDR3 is CASSTGPTYEQYF. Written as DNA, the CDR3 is TGCGCCAGCAGCACCGGACCCACCTACGAGCAGTACTTC.

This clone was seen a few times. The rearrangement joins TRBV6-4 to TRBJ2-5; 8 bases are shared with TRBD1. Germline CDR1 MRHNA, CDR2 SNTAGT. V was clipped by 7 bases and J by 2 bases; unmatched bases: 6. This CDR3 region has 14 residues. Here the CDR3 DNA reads TGTGCCAGCACGCGACAGGGGTGGCAAGAGACCCAGTACTTC. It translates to CASTRQGWQETQYF.

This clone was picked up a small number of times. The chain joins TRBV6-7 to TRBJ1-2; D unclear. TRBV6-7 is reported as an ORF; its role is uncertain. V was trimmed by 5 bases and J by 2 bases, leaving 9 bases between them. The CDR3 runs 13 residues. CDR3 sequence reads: CASSTVGNYGYTF. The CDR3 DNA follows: TGTGCCAGCAGTACGGTGGGGAACTATGGCTACACCTTC.

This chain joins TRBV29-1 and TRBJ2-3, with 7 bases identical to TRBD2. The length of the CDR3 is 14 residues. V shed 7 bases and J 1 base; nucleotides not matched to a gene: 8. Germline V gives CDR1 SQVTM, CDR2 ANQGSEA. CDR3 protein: CSAAPGGRTDTQYF. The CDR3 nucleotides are TGCAGCGCCGCGCCGGGGGGTCGCACAGATACGCAGTATTTT.

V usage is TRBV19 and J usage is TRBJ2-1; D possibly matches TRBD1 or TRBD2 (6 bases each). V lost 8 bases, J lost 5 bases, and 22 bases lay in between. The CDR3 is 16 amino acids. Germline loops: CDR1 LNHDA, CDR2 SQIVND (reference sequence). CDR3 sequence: CASGFYGGARDNEQFF. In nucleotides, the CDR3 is TGTGCCAGTGGATTCTACGGGGGCGCCCGGGACAATGAGCAGTTCTTC.

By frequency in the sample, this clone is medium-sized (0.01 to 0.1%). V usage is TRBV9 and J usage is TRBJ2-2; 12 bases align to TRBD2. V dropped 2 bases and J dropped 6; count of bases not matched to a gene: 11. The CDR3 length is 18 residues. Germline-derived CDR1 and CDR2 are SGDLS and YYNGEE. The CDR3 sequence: CASSVLAGGPVSAGELFF. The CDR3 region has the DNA TGTGCCAGCAGCGTTCTAGCGGGAGGGCCGGTTTCGGCCGGGGAGCTGTTTTTT.

CDR3 nucleotide sequence: TGTGCCAGCAGTCGGGACAGGGCACACGAGGGTGAAGCTTTCTTT. This codes for CASSRDRAHEGEAFF. The chain combines TRBV6-1 with TRBJ1-1; 9 positions agree with TRBD1. The CDR3 sequence is 15 residues long. The junction had 11 bases not matched to a gene; V was cut back by 5 bases and J by 7 bases. The germline V gene encodes CDR1 MNHNS and CDR2 SASEGT.

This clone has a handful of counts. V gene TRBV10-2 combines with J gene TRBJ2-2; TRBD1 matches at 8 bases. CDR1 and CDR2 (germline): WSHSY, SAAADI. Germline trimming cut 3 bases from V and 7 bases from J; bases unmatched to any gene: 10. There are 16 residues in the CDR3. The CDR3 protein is CASSDKLRGRGGELFF. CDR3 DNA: TGCGCCAGCAGTGATAAGCTCAGGGGGCGGGGCGGGGAGCTGTTTTTT.

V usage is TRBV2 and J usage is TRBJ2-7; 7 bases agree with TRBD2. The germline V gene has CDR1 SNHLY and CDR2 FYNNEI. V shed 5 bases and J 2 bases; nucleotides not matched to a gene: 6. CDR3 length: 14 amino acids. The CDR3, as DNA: TGTGCCAGCAGTATTGAGGGAGGGACCTACGAGCAGTACTTC. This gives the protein CASSIEGGTYEQYF.

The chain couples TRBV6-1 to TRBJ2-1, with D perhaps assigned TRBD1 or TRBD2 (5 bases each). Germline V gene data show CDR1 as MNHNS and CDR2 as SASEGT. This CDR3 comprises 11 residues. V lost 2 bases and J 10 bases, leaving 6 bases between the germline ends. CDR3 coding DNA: TGTGCCAGCAGTGAATGGGGGGAGCAGTTCTTC. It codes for CASSEWGEQFF.

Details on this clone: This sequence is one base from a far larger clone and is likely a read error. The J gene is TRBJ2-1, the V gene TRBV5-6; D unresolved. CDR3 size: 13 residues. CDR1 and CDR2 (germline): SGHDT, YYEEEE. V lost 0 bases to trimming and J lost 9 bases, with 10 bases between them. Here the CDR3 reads CASSLEGLGEQFF. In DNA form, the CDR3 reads TGTGCCAGCAGCTTGGAAGGGCTGGGTGAGCAGTTCTTC.

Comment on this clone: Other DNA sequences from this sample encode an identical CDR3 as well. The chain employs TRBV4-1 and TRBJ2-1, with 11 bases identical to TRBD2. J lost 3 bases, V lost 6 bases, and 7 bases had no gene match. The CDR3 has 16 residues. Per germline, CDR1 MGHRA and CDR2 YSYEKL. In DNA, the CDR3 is TGCGCCAGCAGTCCGTCTACTAGCGGGGGCTACAATGAGCAGTTCTTC. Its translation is CASSPSTSGGYNEQFF.

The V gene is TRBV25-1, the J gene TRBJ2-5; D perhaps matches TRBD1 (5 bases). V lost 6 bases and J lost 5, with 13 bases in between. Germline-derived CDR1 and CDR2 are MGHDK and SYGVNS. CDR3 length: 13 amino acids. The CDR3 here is CASRDDSRETQYF. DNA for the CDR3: TGTGCCAGCAGGGACGACAGCCGTGAGACCCAGTACTTC.

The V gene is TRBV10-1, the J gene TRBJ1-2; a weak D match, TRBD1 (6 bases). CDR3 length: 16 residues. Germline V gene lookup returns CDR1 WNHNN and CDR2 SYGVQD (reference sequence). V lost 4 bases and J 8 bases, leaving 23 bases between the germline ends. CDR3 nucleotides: TGCGCCAGCAGTGTCTGGGGCCAGGGGCGAAGGGAGGGCTACACCTTC. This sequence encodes CASSVWGQGRREGYTF.

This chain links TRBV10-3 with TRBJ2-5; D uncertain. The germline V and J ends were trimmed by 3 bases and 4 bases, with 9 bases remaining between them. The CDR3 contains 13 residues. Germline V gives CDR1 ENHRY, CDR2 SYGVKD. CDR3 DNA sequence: TGTGCCATCAGTGAACCTTCGGGAGAGACCCAGTACTTC. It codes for CAISEPSGETQYF.

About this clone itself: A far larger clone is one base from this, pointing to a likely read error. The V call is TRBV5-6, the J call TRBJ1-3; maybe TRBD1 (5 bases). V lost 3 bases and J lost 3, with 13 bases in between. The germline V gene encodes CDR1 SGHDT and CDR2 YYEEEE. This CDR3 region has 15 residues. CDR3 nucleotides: TGTGCCAGCAGCTCGTGGACACCGATTGGAAACACCATATATTTT. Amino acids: CASSSWTPIGNTIYF.

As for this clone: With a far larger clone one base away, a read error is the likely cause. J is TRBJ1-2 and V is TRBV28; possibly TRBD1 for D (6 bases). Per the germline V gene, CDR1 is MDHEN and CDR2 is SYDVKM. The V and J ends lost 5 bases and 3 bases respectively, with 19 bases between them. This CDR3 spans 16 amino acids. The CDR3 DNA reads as TGTGCCAGCAGTCCTCATATTGGGGGGCTAGACTATGGCTACACCTTC. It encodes CASSPHIGGLDYGYTF.

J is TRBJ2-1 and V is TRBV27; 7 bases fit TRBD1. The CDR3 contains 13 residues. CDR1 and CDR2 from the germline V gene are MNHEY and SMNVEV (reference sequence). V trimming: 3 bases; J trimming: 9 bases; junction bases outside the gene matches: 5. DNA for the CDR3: TGTGCCAGCAGTTTGGGCCACAGGGGTGAGCAGTTCTTC. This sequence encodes CASSLGHRGEQFF.

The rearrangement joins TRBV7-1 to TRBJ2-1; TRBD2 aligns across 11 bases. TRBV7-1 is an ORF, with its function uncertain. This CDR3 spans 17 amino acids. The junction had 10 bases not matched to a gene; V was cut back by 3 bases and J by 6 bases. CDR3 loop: CASSSLPGLAGGNEQFF. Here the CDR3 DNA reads TGTGCCAGCAGCTCCCTCCCGGGGCTAGCGGGAGGCAATGAGCAGTTCTTC.

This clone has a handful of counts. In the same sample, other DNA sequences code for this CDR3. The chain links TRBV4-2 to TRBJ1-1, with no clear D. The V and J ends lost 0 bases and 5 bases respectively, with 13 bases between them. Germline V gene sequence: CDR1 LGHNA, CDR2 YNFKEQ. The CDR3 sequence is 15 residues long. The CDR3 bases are TGTGCCAGCAGCCAAGATCAAGCGGTGGGGACTGAAGCTTTCTTT. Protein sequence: CASSQDQAVGTEAFF.